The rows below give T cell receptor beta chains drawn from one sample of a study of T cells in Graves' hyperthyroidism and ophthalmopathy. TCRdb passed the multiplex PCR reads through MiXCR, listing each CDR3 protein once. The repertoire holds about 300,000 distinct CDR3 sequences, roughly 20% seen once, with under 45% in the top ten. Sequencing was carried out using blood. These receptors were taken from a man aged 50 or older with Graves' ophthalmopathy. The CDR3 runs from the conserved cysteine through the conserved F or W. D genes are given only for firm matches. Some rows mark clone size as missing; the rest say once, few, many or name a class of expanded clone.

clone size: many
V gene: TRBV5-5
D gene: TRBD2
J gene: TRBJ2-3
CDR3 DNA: TGTGCCAGCAGCTTGGTGCGGACTAGCGGCGGCACAGATACGCAGTATTTT
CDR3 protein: CASSLVRTSGGTDTQYF

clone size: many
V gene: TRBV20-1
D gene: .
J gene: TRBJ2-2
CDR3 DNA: TGCAGTGCTTGGACTCGCTTTGGCGGGGAGCTGTTTTTT
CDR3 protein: CSAWTRFGGELFF

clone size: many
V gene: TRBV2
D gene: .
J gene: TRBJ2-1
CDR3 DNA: TGTGCCAGGGATCGAGGGACCACGTCCAGTGAGCAGTTCTTC
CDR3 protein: CARDRGTTSSEQFF

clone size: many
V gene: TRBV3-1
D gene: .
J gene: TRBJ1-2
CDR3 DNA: TGTGCCAGCAGCCAAGATCCCAGGGGAGGAGGCTACACCTTC
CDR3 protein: CASSQDPRGGGYTF

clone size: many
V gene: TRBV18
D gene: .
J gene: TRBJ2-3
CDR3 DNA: TGTGCCAGTATAGCAGGCAGCAGGAGGCTCGATACGCAGTATTTT
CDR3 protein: CASIAGSRRLDTQYF

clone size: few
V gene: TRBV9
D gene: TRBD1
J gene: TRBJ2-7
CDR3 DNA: TGTGCCAGCAGCGTAGCCGGACAGGGGACCTACGAGCAGTACTTC
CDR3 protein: CASSVAGQGTYEQYF

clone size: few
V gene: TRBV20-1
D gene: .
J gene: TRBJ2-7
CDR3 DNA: TGCAGTGTTCCGCTATCCTACGAGCAGTACTTC
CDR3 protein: CSVPLSYEQYF

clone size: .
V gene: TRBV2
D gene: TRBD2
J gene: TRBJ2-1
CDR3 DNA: TGTGCCAGCGTGTCCGCGGGGGTCAACTCCTACAATGAGCAGTTCTTC
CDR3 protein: CASVSAGVNSYNEQFF

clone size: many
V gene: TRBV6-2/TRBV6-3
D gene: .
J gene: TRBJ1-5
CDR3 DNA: TGTGCCAGCAGTTACGGCCTGGGGGTCAATCAGCCCCAGCATTTT
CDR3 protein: CASSYGLGVNQPQHF

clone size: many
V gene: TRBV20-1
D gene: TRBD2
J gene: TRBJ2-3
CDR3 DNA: TGCAGTGCTAAGCCGGGACTAGCGGGATCAGATACGCAGTATTTT
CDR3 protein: CSAKPGLAGSDTQYF

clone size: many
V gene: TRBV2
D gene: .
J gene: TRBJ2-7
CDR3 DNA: TGTGCCAGCAGTAAGGAGTCGGCCTACGAGCAGTACTTC
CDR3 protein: CASSKESAYEQYF

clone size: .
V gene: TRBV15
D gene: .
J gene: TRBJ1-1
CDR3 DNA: TGTGCCACCAGCTTACGGACAGTGAACACTGAAGCTTTCTTT
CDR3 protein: CATSLRTVNTEAFF

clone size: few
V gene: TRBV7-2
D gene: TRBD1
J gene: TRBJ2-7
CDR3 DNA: TGTGCCAGCAGACAGGGGTTTGACGAGCAGTACTTC
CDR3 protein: CASRQGFDEQYF

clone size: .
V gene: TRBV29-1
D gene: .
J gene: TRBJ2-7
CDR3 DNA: TGCAGCGCCGAAACCGCCTACGAGCAGTACTTC
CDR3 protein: CSAETAYEQYF

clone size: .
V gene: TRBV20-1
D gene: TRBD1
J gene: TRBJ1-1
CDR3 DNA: TGCAGTGCCCTAACTTTTCGGGACAGATTATTGAACACTGAAGCTTTCTTT
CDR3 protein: CSALTFRDRLLNTEAFF

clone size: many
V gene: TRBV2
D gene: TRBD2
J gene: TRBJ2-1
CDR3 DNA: TGTGCCAGCACCCTCCTAGCGGGCCTAACCAATGAGCAGTTCTTC
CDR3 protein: CASTLLAGLTNEQFF

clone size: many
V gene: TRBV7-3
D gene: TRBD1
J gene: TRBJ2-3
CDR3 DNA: TGTGCCAGCAGCTCTCTGGACAGGGTAGCGGCAGATACGCAGTATTTT
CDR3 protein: CASSSLDRVAADTQYF

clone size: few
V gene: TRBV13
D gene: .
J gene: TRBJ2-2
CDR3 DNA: TGTGCCAGCAGCGACCCATTCACCGGGGAGCTGTTTTTT
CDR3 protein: CASSDPFTGELFF

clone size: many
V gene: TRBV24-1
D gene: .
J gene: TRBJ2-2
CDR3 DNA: TGTGCCACCAGTGCTCTGGGGCTTACCGGGGAGCTGTTTTTT
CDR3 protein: CATSALGLTGELFF

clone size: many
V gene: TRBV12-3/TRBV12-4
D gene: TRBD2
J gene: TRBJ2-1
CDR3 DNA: TGTGCCAGCAGGGAAGGGACTAGCACCTCGGGTGAGCAGTTCTTC
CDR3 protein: CASREGTSTSGEQFF

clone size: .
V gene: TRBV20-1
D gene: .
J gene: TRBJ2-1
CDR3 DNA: TGCAGTGCCCGTGGGGCGCCTAGCTCCTACAATGAGCAGTTCTTC
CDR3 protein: CSARGAPSSYNEQFF

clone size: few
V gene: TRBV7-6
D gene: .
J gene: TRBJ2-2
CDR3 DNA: TGTGCCAGCAGCTTAGTAATGATCGCGGAGGGCGGGAACACCGGGGAGCTGTTTTTT
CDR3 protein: CASSLVMIAEGGNTGELFF

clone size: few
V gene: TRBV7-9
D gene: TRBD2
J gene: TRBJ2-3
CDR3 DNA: TGTGCCAGCAGCTTAAAGGGGTCTAGCGGGATGACAGATACGCAGTATTTT
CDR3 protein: CASSLKGSSGMTDTQYF

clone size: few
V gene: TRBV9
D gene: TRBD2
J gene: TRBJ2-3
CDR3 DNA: TGTGCCAGCAGCCCCTTGAGCGGGAGGGCCGCAGATACGCAGTATTTT
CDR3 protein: CASSPLSGRAADTQYF

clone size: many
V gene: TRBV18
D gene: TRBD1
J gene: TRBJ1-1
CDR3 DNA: TGTGCCAGCTCACCACTGGGACAGGGGGCGCGGAACACTGAAGCTTTCTTT
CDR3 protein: CASSPLGQGARNTEAFF

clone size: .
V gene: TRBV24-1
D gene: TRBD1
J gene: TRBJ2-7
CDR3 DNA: TGTGCCACCAGTGATTCGCGCAGGGGGCCCCTCGAGCAGTACTTC
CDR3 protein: CATSDSRRGPLEQYF

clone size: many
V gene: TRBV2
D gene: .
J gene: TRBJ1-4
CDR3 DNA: TGTGCCAGCGTGCGGGGGGTCCGGGAAAAACTGTTTTTT
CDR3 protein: CASVRGVREKLFF

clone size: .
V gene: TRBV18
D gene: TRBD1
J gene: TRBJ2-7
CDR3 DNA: TGTGCCAGCTCGTCCCGGACAGGGATTGGTTCGGACTACGAGCAGTACTTC
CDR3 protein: CASSSRTGIGSDYEQYF

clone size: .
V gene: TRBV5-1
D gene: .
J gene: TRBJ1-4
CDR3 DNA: TGCGCCAGCAGCCGTGCTACGGCAACTAATGAAAAACTGTTTTTT
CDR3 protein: CASSRATATNEKLFF

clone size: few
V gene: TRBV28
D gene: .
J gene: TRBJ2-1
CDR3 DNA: TGTGCCAGCAGTTTATCTTTGGACAGTTTAGAGCAGTTCTTC
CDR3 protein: CASSLSLDSLEQFF

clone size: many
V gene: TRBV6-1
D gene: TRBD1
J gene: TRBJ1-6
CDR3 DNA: TGTGCCAGCAGGACGAAGGTGACAGGGGGGTCACCCCTCCACTTT
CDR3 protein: CASRTKVTGGSPLHF

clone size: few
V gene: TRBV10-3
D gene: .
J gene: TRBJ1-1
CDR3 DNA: TGTGCCATCAGTGCGGGGGTCGGAACTGAAGCTTTCTTT
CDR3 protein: CAISAGVGTEAFF

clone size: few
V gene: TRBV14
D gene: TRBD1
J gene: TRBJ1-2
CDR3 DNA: TGTGCCAGCAGCCCCCGGACAGGGGATGGCTACACCTTC
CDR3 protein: CASSPRTGDGYTF

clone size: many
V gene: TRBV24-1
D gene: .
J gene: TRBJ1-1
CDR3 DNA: TGTGCCACCAGTGGCTCTTCCGGCACTGAAGCTTTCTTT
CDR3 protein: CATSGSSGTEAFF

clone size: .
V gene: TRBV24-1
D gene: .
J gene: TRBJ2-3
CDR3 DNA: TGTGCCACCAGTGATACCAATGTGAATACGCAGTATTTT
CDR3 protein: CATSDTNVNTQYF

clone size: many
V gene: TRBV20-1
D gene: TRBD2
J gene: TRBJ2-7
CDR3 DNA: TGCAGCGCCGGACTAGCGGGAGATGGGGAGCAGTACTTC
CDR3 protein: CSAGLAGDGEQYF

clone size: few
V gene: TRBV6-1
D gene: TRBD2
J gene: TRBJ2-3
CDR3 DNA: TGTGCCAGCAGCTCCAGACTAGCGGGAGAGGTGGATACGCAGTATTTT
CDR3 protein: CASSSRLAGEVDTQYF

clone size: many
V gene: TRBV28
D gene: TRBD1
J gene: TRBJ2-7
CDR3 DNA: TGTGCCAGCAGGCGTCACCGGGACAGGGGTTACGAGCAGTACTTC
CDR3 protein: CASRRHRDRGYEQYF

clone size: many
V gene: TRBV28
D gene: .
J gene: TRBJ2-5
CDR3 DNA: TGTGCCAGCAGCGCCAGCCAAGAGACCCAGTACTTC
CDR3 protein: CASSASQETQYF

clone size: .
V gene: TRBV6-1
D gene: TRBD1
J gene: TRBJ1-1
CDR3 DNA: TGTGCCAGCAGCGGCCAGGGGGCGAACACTGAAGCTTTCTTT
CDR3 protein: CASSGQGANTEAFF

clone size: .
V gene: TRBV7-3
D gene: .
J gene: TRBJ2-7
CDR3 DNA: TGTGCCAGCAGCTTAACTGGGGGTGAAGGAAACGAGCAGTACTTC
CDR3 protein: CASSLTGGEGNEQYF

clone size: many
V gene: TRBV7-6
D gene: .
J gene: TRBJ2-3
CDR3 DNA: TGTGCCAGCAGGGACCCTGATACAGATACGCAGTATTTT
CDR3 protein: CASRDPDTDTQYF

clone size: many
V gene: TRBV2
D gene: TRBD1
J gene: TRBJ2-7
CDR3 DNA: TGTGCCAGCCAGGACAGGCCGCCCTACGAGCAGTACTTC
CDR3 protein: CASQDRPPYEQYF

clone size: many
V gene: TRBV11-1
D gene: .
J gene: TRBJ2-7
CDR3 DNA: TGTGCCAGCAGCTTAGAATCGAGGGAGTTACCCTACGAGCAGTACTTC
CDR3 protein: CASSLESRELPYEQYF

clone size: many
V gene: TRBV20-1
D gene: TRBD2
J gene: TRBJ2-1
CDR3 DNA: TGCAGTGCTAGCGCCTTAACTAGCGGGACTTACAATGAGCAGTTCTTC
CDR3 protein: CSASALTSGTYNEQFF

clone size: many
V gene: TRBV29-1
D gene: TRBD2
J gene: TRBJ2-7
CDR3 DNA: TGCAGCGTTGACCTAGCGGGAGAGGGGCAGTACTTC
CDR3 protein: CSVDLAGEGQYF

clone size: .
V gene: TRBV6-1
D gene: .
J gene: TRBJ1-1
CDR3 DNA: TGTGCCAGCAGCAACACGGCTCGGACTGAAGCTTTCTTT
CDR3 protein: CASSNTARTEAFF

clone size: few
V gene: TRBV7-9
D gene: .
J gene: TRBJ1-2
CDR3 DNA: TGTGCCAGCAGCCCAGAGACTTCTAACTATGGCTACACCTTC
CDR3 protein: CASSPETSNYGYTF

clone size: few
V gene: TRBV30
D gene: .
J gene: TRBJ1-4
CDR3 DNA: TGTGCCTGGAAGAAGGACAGATATAATGAAAAACTGTTTTTT
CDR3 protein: CAWKKDRYNEKLFF

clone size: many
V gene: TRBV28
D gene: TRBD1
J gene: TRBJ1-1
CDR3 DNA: TGTGCCAGCAGTCCATGGACAGGCGGGGAAGCTTTCTTT
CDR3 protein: CASSPWTGGEAFF

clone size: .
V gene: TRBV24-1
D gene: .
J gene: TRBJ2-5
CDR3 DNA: TGTGCCACCAGTGGCTTGGTCGGGACCCAGTACTTC
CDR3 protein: CATSGLVGTQYF

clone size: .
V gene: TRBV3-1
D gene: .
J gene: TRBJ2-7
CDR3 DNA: TGTGCCAGCAGCCAAGGTCCGGATGGGACTTGGGAGCAGTACTTC
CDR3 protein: CASSQGPDGTWEQYF

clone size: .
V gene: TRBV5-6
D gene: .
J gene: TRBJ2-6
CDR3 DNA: TGTGCCAGCAGCCCTCCCTTCGCTGGGGCCAACGTCCTGACTTTC
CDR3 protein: CASSPPFAGANVLTF